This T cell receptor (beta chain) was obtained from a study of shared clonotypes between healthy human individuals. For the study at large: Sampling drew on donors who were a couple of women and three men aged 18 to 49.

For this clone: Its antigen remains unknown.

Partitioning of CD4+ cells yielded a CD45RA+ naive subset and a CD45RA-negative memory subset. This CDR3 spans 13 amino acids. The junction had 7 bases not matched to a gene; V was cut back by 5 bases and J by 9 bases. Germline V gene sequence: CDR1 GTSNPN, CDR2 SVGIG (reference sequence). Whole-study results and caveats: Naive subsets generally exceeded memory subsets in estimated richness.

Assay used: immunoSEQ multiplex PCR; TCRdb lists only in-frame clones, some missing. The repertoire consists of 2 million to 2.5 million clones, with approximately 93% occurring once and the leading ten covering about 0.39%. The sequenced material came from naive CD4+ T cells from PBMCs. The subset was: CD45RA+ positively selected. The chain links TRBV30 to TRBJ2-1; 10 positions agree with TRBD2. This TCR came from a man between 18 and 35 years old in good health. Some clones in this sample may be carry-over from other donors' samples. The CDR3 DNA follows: TGTGCCTGGCTGCTAGCGGGAGTGCGTGAGCAGTTCTTC. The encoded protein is CAWLLAGVREQFF.